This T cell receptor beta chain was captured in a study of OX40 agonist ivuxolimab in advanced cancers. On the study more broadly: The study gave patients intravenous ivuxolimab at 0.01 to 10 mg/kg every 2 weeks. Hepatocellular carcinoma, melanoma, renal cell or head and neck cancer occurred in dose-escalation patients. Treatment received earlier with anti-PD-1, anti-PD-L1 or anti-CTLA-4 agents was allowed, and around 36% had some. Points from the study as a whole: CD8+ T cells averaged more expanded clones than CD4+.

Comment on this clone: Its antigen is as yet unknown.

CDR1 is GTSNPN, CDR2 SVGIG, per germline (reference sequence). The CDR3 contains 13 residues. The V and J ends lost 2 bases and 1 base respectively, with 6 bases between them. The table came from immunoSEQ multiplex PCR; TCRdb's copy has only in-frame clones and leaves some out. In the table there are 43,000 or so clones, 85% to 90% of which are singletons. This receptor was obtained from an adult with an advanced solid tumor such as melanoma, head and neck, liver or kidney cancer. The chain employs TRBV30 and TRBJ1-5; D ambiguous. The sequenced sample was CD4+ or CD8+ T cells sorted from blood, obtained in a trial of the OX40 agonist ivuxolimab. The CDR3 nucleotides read TGTGCCTGGAGTCCAGCGAGCAATCAGCCCCAGCATTTT. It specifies CAWSPASNQPQHF.